This T cell receptor beta chain was retrieved from a study of blood T cell repertoires in COVID-19. Whole-study context: From the United States, Italy and Spain came samples of acute and convalescent COVID-19. The cDNA or gDNA used as material had been derived from T cells, B-cell-depleted T cells, or PBMCs.

There are 15 residues in the CDR3. The germline V gene encodes CDR1 MNHEY and CDR2 SVGAGI. Trimming stripped 4 bases from V and 7 bases from J, with 19 bases between. Libraries were prepared by immunoSEQ multiplex PCR; TCRdb keeps only in-frame clonotypes and omits some of them. The profile shows around 100,000 clones, 85% of them singletons. The TCR was taken from a human donor in a cohort sampled during active COVID-19. This chain links TRBV6-5 with TRBJ2-5; maybe TRBD2 (5 bases). Specimen: peripheral blood. The CDR3 bases are TGTGCCAGCAGTTCTACTGGCCTAGCAGGAGGGACCCAGTACTTC. Translating gives CASSSTGLAGGTQYF.